This entry concerns a single TCR beta chain. This specimen comes from a study of OX40 agonist ivuxolimab in advanced cancers. TCRdb's table, derived via immunoSEQ multiplex PCR, lists solely in-frame clones and lacks some. The sample holds about 66,000 clones, roughly 87% seen once. The ends lost 5 bases at V and 4 bases at J; junction bases unmatched: 1. The CDR3 loop spans 15 amino acids. Germline CDR1 SEHNR, CDR2 FQNEAQ (reference sequence). This TCR was sampled from an adult with an advanced solid tumor such as melanoma, head and neck, liver or kidney cancer. The chain has TRBV7-9 and TRBJ2-1, with 14 bases lining up with TRBD2. This material consisted of CD4+ or CD8+ T cells sorted from blood, taken in a trial of the OX40 agonist ivuxolimab. CDR3 residues: CASSGTSGGYNEQFF. The CDR3, as DNA: TGTGCCAGCAGCGGGACTAGCGGGGGTTACAATGAGCAGTTCTTC.